One and the same sample provided the 21 T cell receptor beta chains below, sequenced in a study of T-cell reconstitution after alpha-beta-depleted transplantation in children. Preparation of the TCRbeta library involved a method that used unique molecular identifiers. TCRdb reprocessed the PCR reads via MiXCR and lists one record per CDR3 protein. The sample yields around 270,000 distinct CDR3 sequences, 10% seen once. The material sequenced was PBMCs, taken before TCRalphabeta/CD19-depleted stem cell transplant. Receptors were obtained from a boy in the first two years of life with acute myeloid leukemia, due to receive a stem cell transplant.

In this sample, this clonotype turned up many times. The chain joins TRBV10-2 to TRBJ2-2, with 8 bases lining up with TRBD2. CDR1 and CDR2 (germline): WSHSY, SAAADI. The J segment lost 3 bases and the V segment lost 7 bases, leaving 7 bases of the junction unmatched. The CDR3 is made up of 15 amino acids. CDR3 nucleotide sequence: TGCGCCAGCAAAGCGACTAGCGTTGACACCGGGGAGCTGTTTTTT. Its protein product is CASKATSVDTGELFF.

This clonotype has just a few counts. The chain employs TRBV9 and TRBJ2-2; TRBD2 agrees at 11 bases. Germline-derived CDR1 and CDR2 are SGDLS and YYNGEE. Trimming removed 2 bases from V and 1 base from J; junction bases left unmatched: 7. The CDR3 length is 18 residues. The CDR3 here is CASSVFPGTSGNTGELFF. In nucleotides, the CDR3 is TGTGCCAGCAGCGTCTTTCCGGGGACTAGCGGGAACACCGGGGAGCTGTTTTTT. Full variable domain (rest looked up from reference TRBV9 and TRBJ2-2): DSGVTQTPKHLITATGQRVTLRCSPRSGDLSVYWYQQSLDQGLQFLIQYYNGEERAKGNILERFSAQQFPDLHSELNLSSLELGDSALYFCASSVFPGTSGNTGELFFGEGSRLTVL.

This chain uses TRBV5-1 with TRBJ2-7, with TRBD2 matching over 14 bases. Germline V gene sequence: CDR1 SGHRS, CDR2 YFSETQ. CDR3 size: 16 residues. The trim removed 1 base at V and 1 base at J, leaving 1 base unmatched. The CDR3 nucleotides are TGCGCCAGCAGCTTGCGGACTAGCGGGAGGTCCTACGAGCAGTACTTC. The encoded protein is CASSLRTSGRSYEQYF. Together with reference TRBV5-1 and TRBJ2-7, the CDR3 gives the full variable domain: KAGVTQTPRYLIKTRGQQVTLSCSPISGHRSVSWYQQTPGQGLQFLFEYFSETQRNKGNFPGRFSGRQFSNSRSEMNVSTLELGDSALYLCASSLRTSGRSYEQYFGPGTRLTVT.

This clonotype was counted ten times or more. The genes are TRBV12-3 or TRBV12-4 and TRBJ2-7; 7 nucleotides agree with TRBD1. Trimming at V came to 5 bases and at J to 3 bases, leaving 4 bases not matched to a gene. This CDR3 contains 13 residues. CDR3 region: CASSGTAVYEQYF. The CDR3 DNA reads TGTGCCAGCAGTGGGACAGCAGTCTACGAGCAGTACTTC.

This clonotype was observed at least ten times. This chain uses TRBV15 with TRBJ2-7; the D is unclear. The CDR3 sequence is 13 residues long. CDR1 and CDR2 (germline): LNHNV, YYDKDF (reference sequence). V lost 6 bases, J lost 3 bases, and 12 bases lay in between. The CDR3 protein is CATRTSDNYEQYF. In DNA form, the CDR3 reads TGTGCCACCAGGACCAGCGACAACTACGAGCAGTACTTC.

This clonotype came up many times. V is TRBV5-6 and J is TRBJ2-3; TRBD2 aligns across 14 bases. Per the germline V gene, CDR1 is SGHDT and CDR2 is YYEEEE. V trimming: 1 base; J trimming: 3 bases; junction bases outside the gene matches: 1. The CDR3 runs to 16 residues. The CDR3 protein is CASSLRTSGRTDTQYF. CDR3 nucleotides: TGTGCCAGCAGCTTGAGGACTAGCGGGAGGACAGATACGCAGTATTTT.

This clonotype was seen ten or more times. The rearrangement joins TRBV11-2 to TRBJ2-3, with D possibly matching TRBD2 (5 bases). The CDR3 loop spans 16 amino acids. Trimming took 4 bases from V and 3 from J, leaving 17 bases between them. Germline CDR1 SGHAT, CDR2 FQNNGV. The CDR3 DNA reads as TGTGCCAGCAGCTCCCGGGGTCAACGACGGACAGATACGCAGTATTTT. Residues: CASSSRGQRRTDTQYF.

The chain recombines TRBV4-2 with TRBJ2-7, with TRBD2 matching over 12 bases. J lost 3 bases, V lost 1 base, and 4 bases had no gene match. Germline V gives CDR1 LGHNA, CDR2 YNFKEQ. The CDR3 consists of 16 residues. CDR3 sequence (DNA): TGTGCCAGCAGCCAAGCCCCGACTAGCGGGGGCTACGAGCAGTACTTC. It translates to CASSQAPTSGGYEQYF.

This clonotype came up many times. The chain has TRBV25-1 and TRBJ2-1; D is perhaps TRBD1 (6 bases). The CDR3 runs 12 residues. Germline V CDR1 and CDR2: MGHDK, SYGVNS. V dropped 3 bases and J dropped 7 bases, with 7 bases sitting between them. The CDR3 DNA follows: TGTGCCAGCAGTGACAGGGGAAATGAGCAGTTCTTC. Protein: CASSDRGNEQFF.

This clonotype occurred many times. The chain has TRBV5-6 and TRBJ2-2, with D unclear. V lost 2 bases and J lost 6, with 11 bases in between. Germline CDR1 and CDR2: SGHDT and YYEEEE. The CDR3 is 14 residues long. CDR3 sequence: CASSFPLEPGELFF. The CDR3 nucleotides read TGTGCCAGCAGCTTTCCTCTTGAACCCGGGGAGCTGTTTTTT.

There are many counts of this clonotype. J is TRBJ2-7 and V is TRBV7-9, with D possibly being TRBD1 (5 bases). Germline CDR1 is SEHNR and CDR2 is FQNEAQ (reference sequence). Between the trimmed V and J ends, which lost 5 bases and 7 bases, there was a span of 24 bases. This CDR3 is 16 amino acids long. Here the CDR3 DNA reads TGTGCCAGCAGCCGAGGACAATTTAGGGATCGTGGGGAGCAGTACTTC. It specifies CASSRGQFRDRGEQYF.

Remarks on this clonotype: A read error is possible here, since a much larger clone lies one base away. This sequence joins TRBV12-3 or TRBV12-4 and TRBJ2-7; perhaps TRBD1 as D (6 bases). Trimming took 2 bases from V and 0 from J, leaving 8 bases between them. The CDR3 runs to 14 residues. DNA for the CDR3: TGTGCCAGCAGTTTAAGGGACAACTCCTACGAGCAGTACTTC. The encoded protein is CASSLRDNSYEQYF.

This clonotype showed up many times. V is TRBV3-1 and J is TRBJ2-1, with 14 bases identical to TRBD2. Per the germline V gene, CDR1 is LGHDT and CDR2 is YNNKEL (reference sequence). The junction had 10 bases not matched to a gene; V was cut back by 1 base and J by 5 bases. This CDR3 contains 19 residues. CDR3 nucleotides: TGTGCCAGCAGCCAAGGGACAGGGACTAGCGGGAGCGGGAACAATGAGCAGTTCTTC. Amino acids: CASSQGTGTSGSGNNEQFF.

This clonotype was recorded many times. The rearrangement uses TRBV12-3 or TRBV12-4 and TRBJ2-7; D tentatively fits TRBD1 or TRBD2 (5 bases each). With 6 bases removed from V and 1 base from J, the gap between germline ends came to 19 bases. This CDR3 is 16 amino acids long. The CDR3 coding sequence is TGTGCCAGCAGCTTATCACAGGCTAGCAGGTCCTACGAGCAGTACTTC. Protein: CASSLSQASRSYEQYF.

This clonotype was seen repeatedly, ten times or more. The chain is built from TRBV12-3 or TRBV12-4 and TRBJ2-7; 8 positions agree with TRBD1. The CDR3 spans 15 residues. The trim removed 6 bases at V and 2 bases at J, leaving 9 bases unmatched. CDR3 nucleotides: TGTGCCAGCAGAAAGAGACAGGGGTTCCCCTACGAGCAGTACTTC. Its protein is CASRKRQGFPYEQYF.

This chain links TRBV11-1 with TRBJ2-5; D could derive from TRBD1 or TRBD2 (5 bases each). Germline lookup yields CDR1 SGHAT and CDR2 FQDESV (reference sequence). The CDR3 is 19 residues long. Deletions cut 2 bases from V and 5 bases from J, with 27 bases between. CDR3 in DNA: TGTGCCAGCAGCTTATGGATGGGGCTGAGGGAAGGTTTATCGGAGACCCAGTACTTC. Amino acids: CASSLWMGLREGLSETQYF.

This clonotype was counted many times. V gene TRBV24-1 combines with J gene TRBJ2-2; D gene ambiguous. This CDR3 is built from 12 residues. The V gene lost 6 bases and the J gene lost 6 bases, with 7 bases spanning the gap. Looked up from germline, CDR1 is KGHDR and CDR2 is SFDVKD. CDR3 sequence reads: CATSRWAGELFF. DNA of the CDR3: TGTGCCACCAGTAGGTGGGCCGGGGAGCTGTTTTTT.

This clonotype was recorded many times. In DNA, the CDR3 is TGTGCCAGCATGTCAGGGGGCTTCAATGAGCAGTTCTTC. This codes for CASMSGGFNEQFF. This chain uses TRBV12-3 or TRBV12-4 with TRBJ2-1, with 8 bases fitting TRBD1. V was clipped by 7 bases and J by 6 bases; unmatched bases: 5. CDR3 length: 13 residues.

This clonotype was counted many times. The V gene is TRBV10-2, the J gene TRBJ2-7, with no clear D. Looked up from germline, CDR1 is WSHSY and CDR2 is SAAADI. V was pared by 7 bases and J by 2 bases, with 12 bases between. This CDR3 has 13 amino acids. CDR3 residues: CASTSVPAYEQYF. The CDR3 bases are TGCGCCAGCACTTCCGTGCCCGCCTACGAGCAGTACTTC.

In this sample, this clonotype turned up many times. The chain recombines TRBV20-1 with TRBJ1-2; TRBD1 agrees at 10 bases. V lost 1 base, J lost 4 bases, and 6 bases stayed unmatched. This CDR3 is 15 amino acids long. The germline V gene has CDR1 DFQATT and CDR2 SNEGSKA (reference sequence). CDR3: CSARAGQGSLYGYTF. CDR3 coding DNA: TGCAGTGCTAGAGCGGGACAGGGGTCCCTCTATGGCTACACCTTC.

This clonotype has a count of ten or more. The chain is built from TRBV5-1 and TRBJ1-1, with TRBD1 identical over 8 bases. J was trimmed by 3 bases and V by 7 bases; bases with no gene match: 5. Germline loops: CDR1 SGHRS, CDR2 YFSETQ. This CDR3 has 13 amino acids. The CDR3 sequence: CASHQQGDTEAFF. DNA for the CDR3: TGCGCCAGCCACCAACAGGGGGACACTGAAGCTTTCTTT. The complete variable domain, with remaining parts taken from reference TRBV5-1 and TRBJ1-1, reads KAGVTQTPRYLIKTRGQQVTLSCSPISGHRSVSWYQQTPGQGLQFLFEYFSETQRNKGNFPGRFSGRQFSNSRSEMNVSTLELGDSALYLCASHQQGDTEAFFGQGTRLTVV.